The 16 T cell receptor beta chains listed next were all sequenced from one sample in a study of blood T cell repertoires in COVID-19. Assay used: immunoSEQ multiplex PCR; TCRdb lists only in-frame clones, some missing. The table lists 55,000 to 95,000 clones, 65% to 85% of them singletons. Sequencing was done on a sample of peripheral blood. The receptors come from a woman in her fifties or sixties with acute or convalescent COVID-19.

This chain links TRBV18 with TRBJ2-5; no clear D. This CDR3 spans 15 amino acids. V lost 0 bases, J lost 2 bases, and 10 bases lay in between. Germline loops: CDR1 KGHSH, CDR2 LQKENI. The CDR3 DNA sequence: TGTGCCAGCTCACCACCGACACAAACGCAAGAGACCCAGTACTTC. This sequence encodes CASSPPTQTQETQYF.

This clone has only a few counts. This chain connects TRBV30 to TRBJ2-6; no clear D gene. Trimming pared 4 bases from V and 3 bases from J, leaving 7 bases between. The V gene's germline CDR1 is GTSNPN and CDR2 SVGIG (reference sequence). The CDR3 spans 13 residues. This chain's CDR3 is CAWKTYGANVLTF. CDR3 bases: TGTGCCTGGAAGACTTATGGGGCCAACGTCCTGACTTTC.

This clone showed up just a few times. This chain links TRBV2 with TRBJ1-2; D gene uncertain. Germline CDR1 SNHLY, CDR2 FYNNEI. This CDR3 has 15 residues. Trimming shortened V by 2 bases and J by 7 bases, and 17 bases separated the two germline ends. The CDR3 DNA sequence: TGTGCCAGCAGTGAATTGGAGGACCCTATGGGTGGCTACACCTTC. Amino acids: CASSELEDPMGGYTF.

In this sample, this clone turned up a few times. J is TRBJ1-6 and V is TRBV7-2; maybe TRBD1 (6 bases). This CDR3 region has 16 residues. Germline V gives CDR1 SGHTA, CDR2 FQGNSA. V lost 6 bases and J 0 bases, leaving 12 bases between the germline ends. The DNA for the CDR3 is TGTGCCAGCAGGAGGACAGCCAGCTCCTATAATTCACCCCTCCACTTT. Protein product: CASRRTASSYNSPLHF.

The V and J genes are TRBV30 and TRBJ1-4, with 7 nucleotides matching TRBD1. The ends lost 2 bases at V and 7 bases at J; junction bases unmatched: 10. Germline lookup yields CDR1 GTSNPN and CDR2 SVGIG (reference sequence). This CDR3 comprises 15 residues. The CDR3 reads CAWSRSLQGGEKLFF. In DNA form, the CDR3 reads TGTGCCTGGAGTAGAAGTCTCCAGGGGGGTGAAAAACTGTTTTTT. Based on the CDR3 plus reference TRBV30 and TRBJ1-4, the full variable domain is SQTIHQWPATLVQPVGSPLSLECTVEGTSNPNLYWYRQAAGRGLQLLFYSVGIGQISSEVPQNLSASRPQDRQFILSSKKLLLSDSGFYLCAWSRSLQGGEKLFFGSGTQLSVL.

The chain employs TRBV5-6 and TRBJ2-4, with 12 bases identical to TRBD2. The trim removed 4 bases at V and 2 bases at J, leaving 7 bases unmatched. Germline values: CDR1 SGHDT, CDR2 YYEEEE. CDR3 length: 17 amino acids. The DNA of the CDR3 is TGTGCCAGCAGCGGACCCGGGACTAGCGGGCCCAAAAACATTCAGTACTTC. Translating it yields CASSGPGTSGPKNIQYF.

V and J are TRBV19 and TRBJ1-2; 9 bases agree with TRBD1. Trimming cost V 5 bases and J 1 base; bases outside gene matches: 5. Germline V gene lookup returns CDR1 LNHDA and CDR2 SQIVND (reference sequence). The CDR3 spans 15 residues. The CDR3 coding sequence is TGTGCCAGTAGTGGAGAGACAGGGGGTAACTATGGCTACACCTTC. Translated: CASSGETGGNYGYTF.

This clone was picked up a small number of times. This sequence joins TRBV19 and TRBJ1-3; maybe TRBD1 (5 bases). This CDR3 is 17 amino acids long. The germline V gene encodes CDR1 LNHDA and CDR2 SQIVND (reference sequence). The V gene lost 6 bases and the J gene lost 0 bases, with 18 bases spanning the gap. For the CDR3, the DNA is TGTGCCAGTAGCGAGACAGCGTCAAGGTTCTCTGGAAACACCATATATTTT. Protein: CASSETASRFSGNTIYF.

The J gene is TRBJ2-7, the V gene TRBV27, with 7 bases fitting TRBD1. CDR1 is MNHEY, CDR2 SMNVEV, per germline (reference sequence). V was pared by 6 bases and J by 0 bases, with 8 bases of the junction left unmatched. This CDR3 spans 15 amino acids. The chain's CDR3 is CASSPGQVDSYEQYF. The CDR3 nucleotides read TGTGCCAGCAGCCCCGGACAGGTGGACTCCTACGAGCAGTACTTC.

In DNA, the CDR3 is TGTGCCAGCAGCGTAGCTCACGGGGAAGAGACCCAGTACTTC. Encoded protein: CASSVAHGEETQYF. The J gene is TRBJ2-5, the V gene TRBV9; weak D call: TRBD2 (5 bases). This CDR3 has 14 residues. Germline V gives CDR1 SGDLS, CDR2 YYNGEE. Trimming left V 0 bases short and J 3 bases short, with 9 bases between.

The chain couples TRBV9 to TRBJ1-6; no definite D call. Per the germline V gene, CDR1 is SGDLS and CDR2 is YYNGEE. The CDR3 loop spans 14 amino acids. V was shortened by 0 bases and J by 6 bases, with 7 bases between the two germline ends. CDR3 sequence (DNA): TGTGCCAGCAGCGTAGTAGACATTAATTCACCCCTCCACTTT. As protein: CASSVVDINSPLHF.

The rearrangement uses TRBV5-1 and TRBJ1-2, with 9 bases lining up with TRBD1. The CDR3 loop spans 16 amino acids. The V gene end was trimmed by 3 bases and the J gene end by 2 bases; junction bases not matched to a gene: 8. Germline CDR1 reads SGHRS; CDR2 reads YFSETQ. The CDR3 nucleotides read TGCGCCAGCAGCTCACCGGGACAGGGTTTCAACTATGGCTACACCTTC. It is translated as CASSSPGQGFNYGYTF.

The V call is TRBV18, the J call TRBJ2-7; D remains unclear. CDR3 length: 11 residues. Germline lookup yields CDR1 KGHSH and CDR2 LQKENI. V lost 4 bases to trimming and J lost 4 bases, with 5 bases between them. The CDR3 region is CASSLEYEQYF. In DNA, the CDR3 is TGTGCCAGCTCACTTGAGTACGAGCAGTACTTC.

V gene TRBV29-1 combines with J gene TRBJ1-3, with 9 bases lining up with TRBD1. Germline V lookup: CDR1 SQVTM, CDR2 ANQGSEA. This CDR3 is built from 13 residues. The V segment lost 6 bases and the J segment 4 bases; nucleotides outside the gene matches: 4. The CDR3 region has the DNA TGCAGCGTACGCACAGGGGGCGGAAACACCATATATTTT. Translating it yields CSVRTGGGNTIYF.

The chain joins TRBV5-5 to TRBJ2-1; 9 bases are shared with TRBD2. From germline, CDR1 is SGHKS and CDR2 YYEKEE (reference sequence). Germline trimming cut 0 bases from V and 0 bases from J; bases unmatched to any gene: 10. The CDR3 has 19 residues. In DNA form, the CDR3 reads TGTGCCAGCAGCTTGGCTCCTAGCGGGACCCCCACCTCCTACAATGAGCAGTTCTTC. Translating it yields CASSLAPSGTPTSYNEQFF.

This chain uses TRBV4-2 with TRBJ1-3, with D perhaps TRBD1 (6 bases). The CDR3 is 17 amino acids. V lost 0 bases, J lost 0 bases, and 12 bases lay in between. Germline CDR1 LGHNA, CDR2 YNFKEQ. CDR3 sequence: CASSQEGTTSSGNTIYF. The CDR3 nucleotides read TGTGCCAGCAGCCAAGAAGGGACAACAAGCTCTGGAAACACCATATATTTT.